The 9 T cell receptor beta chains given below trace back to one sample, sequenced in a study of cytomegalovirus exposure and HLA in healthy donors. The PCR ran on 60 Vbeta and 13 Jbeta primers. Libraries were prepared by immunoSEQ multiplex PCR; TCRdb keeps only in-frame clonotypes and omits some of them. Altogether some 150,000 clones are present, around 79% being singletons, with the ten largest covering 5% to 6.5%. Material for sequencing was PBMCs. The source of these receptors is a man aged 50 to 60 in good health and CMV-seropositive.

This chain connects TRBV19 to TRBJ1-5; D not resolved. Germline assignment: CDR1 LNHDA and CDR2 SQIVND (reference sequence). Trimming took off 2 bases at V and 1 base at J, with 15 bases between the two ends. The CDR3 runs to 17 residues. Here the CDR3 reads CASSIPYLSGSNQPQHF. CDR3 in DNA: TGTGCCAGTAGTATACCTTACCTTTCGGGGAGCAATCAGCCCCAGCATTTT. Variable domain in full (rest from reference TRBV19 and TRBJ1-5): DGGITQSPKYLFRKEGQNVTLSCEQNLNHDAMYWYRQDPGQGLRLIYYSQIVNDFQKGDIAEGYSVSREKKESFPLTVTSAQKNPTAFYLCASSIPYLSGSNQPQHFGDGTRLSIL.

The chain joins TRBV18 to TRBJ2-3, with 8 bases that match TRBD1. The V and J ends lost 5 bases and 2 bases, in that order; junction bases with no gene match: 9. The CDR3 consists of 16 residues. Germline V CDR1 and CDR2: KGHSH, LQKENI. The CDR3 region is CASSSLGTGLTDTQYF. DNA of the CDR3: TGTGCCAGCTCATCTCTCGGGACAGGACTCACAGATACGCAGTATTTT.

Here the CDR3 reads CASSEWGLASDEQFF. CDR3 nucleotides: TGTGCCAGCAGTGAATGGGGACTAGCGTCCGATGAGCAGTTCTTC. The rearrangement links TRBV25-1 to TRBJ2-1; 10 bases fit TRBD2. The V segment lost 1 base and the J segment 8 bases; nucleotides outside the gene matches: 5. CDR3 length: 15 amino acids. The germline V gene has CDR1 MGHDK and CDR2 SYGVNS.

With respect to this clone: One end of the junction does not line up with germline, which may come from a read error. Different DNA sequences within this sample yield the same CDR3. This chain uses TRBV6-6 with TRBJ2-7; 8 nucleotides align to TRBD2. CDR3 length: 14 residues. From germline, CDR1 is MNHNY and CDR2 SVGAGI (reference sequence). CDR3 sequence reads: CASKTSGDTYEQYF. The CDR3 DNA reads TGTGCCAGCAAAACTAGCGGAGACACCTACGAACAGTACTTC.

The chain joins TRBV28 to TRBJ2-2, with TRBD1 matching over 8 bases. Germline lookup yields CDR1 MDHEN and CDR2 SYDVKM. V shed 5 bases, J shed 10 bases, and the junction held 6 bases outside the gene matches. This CDR3 region has 13 residues. The CDR3: CASSPGQAEELFF. The CDR3 DNA reads as TGTGCCAGCAGTCCGGGACAGGCCGAGGAGCTGTTTTTT.

The sample holds a few counts of this clone. The J gene is TRBJ2-3, the V gene TRBV6-1, with D hard to call. V lost 3 bases to trimming and J lost 1 base, with 17 bases between them. This CDR3 has 17 residues. Looked up from germline, CDR1 is MNHNS and CDR2 is SASEGT. The DNA for the CDR3 is TGTGCCAGCAGTGACCCCTCTAGGAAGGTTGGCACAGATACGCAGTATTTT. Its translation is CASSDPSRKVGTDTQYF.

The chain is built from TRBV5-1 and TRBJ2-3; the match to TRBD2 covers 10 bases. V trimming: 4 bases; J trimming: 4 bases; junction bases outside the gene matches: 3. Germline-derived CDR1 and CDR2 are SGHRS and YFSETQ. This CDR3 is 14 amino acids long. CDR3 DNA sequence: TGCGCCAGCAGCGCGGGGACTAGCGCAGATACGCAGTATTTT. Protein product: CASSAGTSADTQYF.

The DNA of the CDR3 is TGTGCCAGCAGTTTAAGTGGGGCCTTAGGCAATCAGCCCCAGCATTTT. This gives the protein CASSLSGALGNQPQHF. The rearrangement joins TRBV27 to TRBJ1-5, with D possibly TRBD1 on 5 matching bases. Germline V CDR1 and CDR2: MNHEY, SMNVEV (reference sequence). V was pared by 2 bases and J by 2 bases, with 13 bases between. There are 16 residues in the CDR3.

In its sample, this clone was seen a few times. The rearrangement links TRBV25-1 to TRBJ1-2; 10 nucleotides line up with TRBD1. The trim removed 4 bases at V and 3 bases at J, leaving 8 bases unmatched. Germline V gives CDR1 MGHDK, CDR2 SYGVNS. There are 16 residues in the CDR3. The CDR3 DNA sequence: TGTGCCAGCAGTGGACCGACAGGGGGCAGATACTATGGCTACACCTTC. It is translated as CASSGPTGGRYYGYTF.